These 21 T cell receptor beta chains share one sample of origin, sequenced in a study of cytomegalovirus exposure and HLA in healthy donors. The PCR was carried out with 60 Vbeta primers and 13 Jbeta primers. Using immunoSEQ multiplex PCR, the repertoire was profiled, and TCRdb retains in-frame clones only, with some absent. The top ten hold 30% of the sample, which has 95,000 to 150,000 clones, about three quarters seen once. The sequenced sample was PBMCs. The receptors shown here come from a man aged 55 to 70 in good health and CMV-seropositive.

This clone was recorded a few times. The rearrangement joins TRBV7-9 to TRBJ2-1, with 7 bases identical to TRBD1. Germline V lookup: CDR1 SEHNR, CDR2 FQNEAQ (reference sequence). V trimming: 5 bases; J trimming: 7 bases; junction bases outside the gene matches: 11. The CDR3 runs to 15 residues. The CDR3 coding sequence is TGTGCCAGCAGCCCCTTAAGGGGGCGCCAAAATGAGCAGTTCTTC. It yields the protein CASSPLRGRQNEQFF. The full variable domain, with the rest looked up from reference TRBV7-9 and TRBJ2-1, is DTGVSQNPRHKITKRGQNVTFRCDPISEHNRLYWYRQTLGQGPEFLTYFQNEAQLEKSRLLSDRFSAERPKGSFSTLEIQRTEQGDSAMYLCASSPLRGRQNEQFFGPGTRLTVL.

This clone was detected a few times. This chain joins TRBV6-5 and TRBJ1-1; D is unclear. V was clipped by 4 bases and J by 1 base, with 4 bases between them. Germline V gene sequence: CDR1 MNHEY, CDR2 SVGAGI. This CDR3 has 12 amino acids. Here the CDR3 DNA reads TGTGCCAGCAGTTCCCGGAACACTGAAGCTTTCTTT. It codes for CASSSRNTEAFF.

This clone was recorded a few times. This rearrangement joins TRBV2 to TRBJ1-5; 8 nucleotides line up with TRBD1. The CDR3 has 14 residues. Per the germline V gene, CDR1 is SNHLY and CDR2 is FYNNEI. V lost 6 bases and J lost 6; bases outside the gene matches: 7. The CDR3: CASSPDREGQPQHF. DNA for the CDR3: TGTGCCAGCAGCCCGGACAGGGAGGGTCAGCCCCAGCATTTT.

The genes are TRBV6-6 and TRBJ1-3, with D possibly matching TRBD1 (5 bases). V lost 4 bases and J 0 bases, leaving 13 bases between the germline ends. This CDR3 is 16 amino acids long. From germline, CDR1 is MNHNY and CDR2 SVGAGI (reference sequence). The CDR3: CASSSPGRGSGNTIYF. The CDR3 DNA is TGTGCCAGCAGTTCCCCAGGGCGCGGCTCTGGAAACACCATATATTTT.

This chain joins TRBV4-1 and TRBJ2-1; TRBD2 matches at 7 bases. Trimming cost V 0 bases and J 8 bases; bases outside gene matches: 19. Germline lookup yields CDR1 MGHRA and CDR2 YSYEKL. The CDR3 is made up of 19 amino acids. The CDR3 bases are TGCGCCAGCAGCCAAGACCCGGGGACTACCTCTCACGACGCGGATGAGCAGTTCTTC. Its protein product is CASSQDPGTTSHDADEQFF.

This clone was counted once. CDR3 amino acids: CASSQGTTYEQYF. CDR3 coding DNA: TGTGCCAGCAGCCAGGGGACAACCTACGAGCAGTACTTC. The chain combines TRBV7-9 with TRBJ2-7; TRBD1 is a possible D gene (6 bases). The CDR3 length is 13 residues. Germline loops: CDR1 SEHNR, CDR2 FQNEAQ (reference sequence). The V end lost 5 bases, the J end lost 2 bases, and 10 bases lay between the germline ends.

This sequence joins TRBV11-2 and TRBJ1-4; D unresolved. The germline V and J ends were trimmed by 5 bases and 8 bases, with 15 bases remaining between them. This CDR3 is 14 amino acids long. The germline gives CDR1 SGHAT, CDR2 FQNNGV. CDR3 sequence (DNA): TGTGCCAGCAGCCCTACCCGAGGGCTCGAAAAACTGTTTTTT. It specifies CASSPTRGLEKLFF.

The V and J genes are TRBV9 and TRBJ2-7; 7 bases are shared with TRBD2. This CDR3 region has 12 residues. V was clipped by 0 bases and J by 7 bases; unmatched bases: 1. The germline CDR1 and CDR2 sequences are SGDLS and YYNGEE. CDR3 protein: CASSVVGGEQYF. CDR3 in DNA: TGTGCCAGCAGCGTAGTGGGAGGGGAGCAGTACTTC.

The chain uses TRBV10-2 and TRBJ2-7; the D is unclear. The CDR3 sequence is 14 residues long. CDR1 and CDR2 (germline): WSHSY, SAAADI. The V end was cut by 0 bases, the J end by 0 bases, with 6 bases between. The CDR3 DNA follows: TGCGCCAGCAGTGAGTCTGCGGACTCCTACGAGCAGTACTTC. Translating it yields CASSESADSYEQYF.

The rearrangement links TRBV5-1 to TRBJ1-4; D is uncertain. Germline values: CDR1 SGHRS, CDR2 YFSETQ. V was cut by 4 bases and J by 8 bases, with 15 bases left in between. The CDR3 has 14 residues. CDR3 sequence: CASSTAEGHEKLFF. CDR3 in DNA: TGCGCCAGCAGCACCGCCGAGGGCCACGAAAAACTGTTTTTT.

V and J are TRBV19 and TRBJ2-3, with 10 nucleotides matching TRBD2. Germline V gene data show CDR1 as LNHDA and CDR2 as SQIVND (reference sequence). The CDR3 runs to 18 residues. V dropped 4 bases and J dropped 4; count of bases not matched to a gene: 14. The DNA of the CDR3 is TGTGCCAGTAGTAAGTCGGGAGTAAGCGGGGGGGCCCCAGATACGCAGTATTTT. It encodes CASSKSGVSGGAPDTQYF.

V usage is TRBV5-5 and J usage is TRBJ1-2; TRBD1 agrees at 7 bases. The CDR3 runs 16 residues. V lost 3 bases and J lost 4; bases outside the gene matches: 12. CDR1 SGHKS and CDR2 YYEKEE come from the germline V gene (reference sequence). CDR3 loop: CASSSLRDSSFYGYTF. CDR3 in DNA: TGTGCCAGCAGCTCCCTCCGGGACAGCAGTTTCTATGGCTACACCTTC. The full variable domain, in which reference TRBV5-5 and TRBJ1-2 provide the parts outside the CDR3, is DAGVTQSPTHLIKTRGQQVTLRCSPISGHKSVSWYQQVLGQGPQFIFQYYEKEERGRGNFPDRFSARQFPNYSSELNVNALLLGDSALYLCASSSLRDSSFYGYTFGSGTRLTVV.

The chain links TRBV28 to TRBJ1-2, with a tentative D call TRBD1 (5 bases). The V end lost 2 bases, the J end lost 8 bases, and 18 bases lay between the germline ends. CDR3 length: 15 residues. From germline, CDR1 is MDHEN and CDR2 SYDVKM. The CDR3 sequence: CASSLGPGHGGGYTF. In nucleotides, the CDR3 is TGTGCCAGCAGTTTAGGTCCTGGACACGGGGGGGGCTACACCTTC.

The chain employs TRBV6-5 and TRBJ1-1; tentative D call: TRBD1 (6 bases). CDR1 and CDR2 (germline): MNHEY, SVGAGI. V was pared by 0 bases and J by 1 base, with 9 bases between. The CDR3 has 15 amino acids. The CDR3 sequence: CASSYSTGPNTEAFF. The CDR3 region has the DNA TGTGCCAGCAGTTACTCGACAGGCCCGAACACTGAAGCTTTCTTT.

Details on this clone: A junction end diverges from the germline sequence, so it may reflect a read error. The V and J genes are TRBV7-9 and TRBJ2-7; D perhaps matches TRBD2 (6 bases). The germline CDR1 and CDR2 sequences are SEHNR and FQNEAQ (reference sequence). This CDR3 spans 16 amino acids. CDR3 coding DNA: TGTTCCAGCACCCCAACCGGGACTCCGAGCTCCTACGAGCAGTACTTC. Protein product: CSSTPTGTPSSYEQYF.

This chain links TRBV6-1 with TRBJ2-2; 7 bases fit TRBD1. The CDR3 consists of 19 residues. The germline gives CDR1 MNHNS, CDR2 SASEGT. Trimming cost V 3 bases and J 5 bases; bases outside gene matches: 18. CDR3 in amino acids: CASSEVFRDSMRITGELFF. CDR3 DNA sequence: TGTGCCAGCAGTGAGGTCTTCCGGGACAGCATGAGAATTACCGGGGAGCTGTTTTTT.

V gene TRBV9 combines with J gene TRBJ2-5; 7 positions agree with TRBD2. Germline CDR1 reads SGDLS; CDR2 reads YYNGEE. The CDR3 is 15 amino acids. The junction had 8 bases not matched to a gene; V was cut back by 4 bases and J by 2 bases. The CDR3 region has the DNA TGTGCCAGCAGCCAGGTCGAGCGGGGTCAAGAGACCCAGTACTTC. Amino acid sequence: CASSQVERGQETQYF.

The chain has TRBV4-1 and TRBJ2-1, with 8 bases identical to TRBD1. Germline assignment: CDR1 MGHRA and CDR2 YSYEKL. The CDR3 extends over 15 amino acids. The trim removed 6 bases at V and 2 bases at J, leaving 6 bases unmatched. Here the CDR3 DNA reads TGCGCCAGCAGTTGGACAGGGATAGCCTACAATGAGCAGTTCTTC. Translation: CASSWTGIAYNEQFF.

V gene TRBV7-3 combines with J gene TRBJ1-1; the D is unclear. The CDR3 is made up of 13 amino acids. Germline CDR1 SGHTA, CDR2 FQGTGA. V lost 3 bases, J lost 1 base, and 6 bases lay in between. The CDR3 nucleotides read TGTGCCAGCAGCTTCGGGGAGAACACTGAAGCTTTCTTT. Its protein is CASSFGENTEAFF.

The chain links TRBV30 to TRBJ1-4; 10 bases match TRBD1. CDR1 GTSNPN and CDR2 SVGIG come from the germline V gene (reference sequence). The CDR3 runs to 13 residues. V shed 5 bases, J shed 7 bases, and the junction held 4 bases outside the gene matches. The CDR3 region has the DNA TGTGCCTGGCGACAGGGGGCAAGTGAAAAACTGTTTTTT. Residues: CAWRQGASEKLFF.

CDR3 sequence (DNA): TGTGCCAGCACGCGTGGGGCTAGCGGGGGGCCGCGCCTGAGCGAGACCCAGTACTTC. Translating gives CASTRGASGGPRLSETQYF. The chain is built from TRBV2 and TRBJ2-5, with 11 bases matching TRBD2. Germline lookup yields CDR1 SNHLY and CDR2 FYNNEI. CDR3 length: 19 residues. V was clipped by 7 bases and J by 5 bases; unmatched bases: 21.